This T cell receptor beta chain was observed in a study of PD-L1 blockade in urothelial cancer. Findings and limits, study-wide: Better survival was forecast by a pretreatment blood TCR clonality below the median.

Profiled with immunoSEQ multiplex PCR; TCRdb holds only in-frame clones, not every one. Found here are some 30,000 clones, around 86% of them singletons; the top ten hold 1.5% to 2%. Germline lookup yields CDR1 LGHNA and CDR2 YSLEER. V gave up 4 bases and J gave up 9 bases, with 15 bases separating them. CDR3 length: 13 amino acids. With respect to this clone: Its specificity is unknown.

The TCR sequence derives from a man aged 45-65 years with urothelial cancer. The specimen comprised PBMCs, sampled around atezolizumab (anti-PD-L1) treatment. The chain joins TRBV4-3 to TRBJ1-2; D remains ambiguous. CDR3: CASSRVGEDSYTF. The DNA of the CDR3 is TGCGCCAGCAGCCGCGTTGGGGAGGATAGCTACACCTTC.